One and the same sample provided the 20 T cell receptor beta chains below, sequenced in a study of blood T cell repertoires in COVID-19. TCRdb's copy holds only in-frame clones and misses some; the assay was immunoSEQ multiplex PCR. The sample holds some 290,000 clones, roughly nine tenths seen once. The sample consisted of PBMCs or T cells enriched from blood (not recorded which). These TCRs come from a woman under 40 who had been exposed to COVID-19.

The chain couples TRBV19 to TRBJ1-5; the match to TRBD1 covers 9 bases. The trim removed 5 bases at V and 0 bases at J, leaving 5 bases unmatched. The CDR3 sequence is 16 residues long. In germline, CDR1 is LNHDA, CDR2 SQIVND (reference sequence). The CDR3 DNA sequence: TGTGCCAGTAGTTTGACAGGGGGTCATAGCAATCAGCCCCAGCATTTT. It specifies CASSLTGGHSNQPQHF.

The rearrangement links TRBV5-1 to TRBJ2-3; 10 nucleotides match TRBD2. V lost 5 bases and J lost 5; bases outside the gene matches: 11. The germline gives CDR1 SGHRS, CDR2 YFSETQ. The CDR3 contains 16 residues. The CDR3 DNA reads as TGCGCCAGCAGGCGGACTAGCGGCAACGAGGGAGATACGCAGTATTTT. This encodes CASRRTSGNEGDTQYF.

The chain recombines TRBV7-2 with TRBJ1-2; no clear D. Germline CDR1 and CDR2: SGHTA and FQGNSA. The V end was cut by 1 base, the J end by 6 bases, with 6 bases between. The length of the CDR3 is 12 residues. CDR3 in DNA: TGTGCCAGCAGCTTAGTTAGAGATGGCTACACCTTC. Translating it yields CASSLVRDGYTF.

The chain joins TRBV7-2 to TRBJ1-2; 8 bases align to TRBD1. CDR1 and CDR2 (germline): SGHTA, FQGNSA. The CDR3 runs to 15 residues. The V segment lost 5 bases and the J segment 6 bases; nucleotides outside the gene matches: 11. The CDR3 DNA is TGTGCCAGCAGCCGCCGGGACAGGCCTTCTAATGGCTACACCTTC. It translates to CASSRRDRPSNGYTF.

Here the CDR3 reads CASSQGGRSQPQHF. CDR3 DNA: TGTGCCAGCAGCCAGGGGGGGCGCAGTCAGCCCCAGCATTTT. V is TRBV3-1 (or the pseudogene TRBV3-2) and J is TRBJ1-5; weak D call: TRBD1 (6 bases). The V gene's germline CDR1 is LGHDT and CDR2 YNNKEL (reference sequence). This CDR3 contains 14 residues. V was pared by 3 bases and J by 6 bases, with 12 bases between.

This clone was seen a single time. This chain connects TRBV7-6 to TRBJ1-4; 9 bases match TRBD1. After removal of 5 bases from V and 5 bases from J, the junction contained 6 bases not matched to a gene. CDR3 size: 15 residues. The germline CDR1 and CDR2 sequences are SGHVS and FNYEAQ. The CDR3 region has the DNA TGTGCCAGCAGCCAAACCGGGACAGGGAATGAAAAACTGTTTTTT. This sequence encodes CASSQTGTGNEKLFF.

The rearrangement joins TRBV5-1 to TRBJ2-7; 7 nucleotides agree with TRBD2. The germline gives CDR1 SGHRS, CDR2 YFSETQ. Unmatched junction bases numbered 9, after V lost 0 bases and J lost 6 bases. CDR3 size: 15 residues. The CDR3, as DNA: TGCGCCAGCAGCTTGGAGACAGCGGGGACGGGCGAGCAGTACTTC. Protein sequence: CASSLETAGTGEQYF.

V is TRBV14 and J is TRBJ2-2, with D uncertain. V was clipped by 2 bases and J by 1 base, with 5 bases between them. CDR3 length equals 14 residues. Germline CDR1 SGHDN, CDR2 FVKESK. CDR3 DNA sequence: TGTGCCAGCAGCCAATCACTGAACACCGGGGAGCTGTTTTTT. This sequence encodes CASSQSLNTGELFF.

The chain's CDR3 is CSASGGNTDTQYF. The CDR3 DNA reads as TGCAGTGCTAGTGGCGGAAACACAGATACGCAGTATTTT. The chain couples TRBV20-1 to TRBJ2-3; unclear D gene. Germline values: CDR1 DFQATT, CDR2 SNEGSKA (reference sequence). V was shortened by 3 bases and J by 2 bases, with 9 bases between the two germline ends. The CDR3 extends over 13 amino acids.

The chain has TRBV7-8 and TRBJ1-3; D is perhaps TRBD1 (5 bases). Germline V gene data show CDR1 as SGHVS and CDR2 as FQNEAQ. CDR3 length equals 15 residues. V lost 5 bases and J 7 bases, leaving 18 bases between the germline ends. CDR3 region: CASSDPRQRGNTIYF. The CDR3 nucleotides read TGTGCCAGCAGCGACCCGAGACAGCGAGGCAACACCATATATTTT.

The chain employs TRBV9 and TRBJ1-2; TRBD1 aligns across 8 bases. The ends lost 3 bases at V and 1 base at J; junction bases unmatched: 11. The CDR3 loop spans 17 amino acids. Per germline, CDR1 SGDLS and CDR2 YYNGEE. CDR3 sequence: CASSAGRGTGFNYGYTF. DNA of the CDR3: TGTGCCAGCAGCGCCGGAAGGGGGACAGGATTTAACTATGGCTACACCTTC.

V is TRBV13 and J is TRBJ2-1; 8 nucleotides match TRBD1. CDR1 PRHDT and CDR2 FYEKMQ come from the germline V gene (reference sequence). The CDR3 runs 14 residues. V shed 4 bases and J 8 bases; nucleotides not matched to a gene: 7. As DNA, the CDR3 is TGTGCCAGCAGCTCGGGACAGGATCAGGATGAGCAGTTCTTC. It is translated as CASSSGQDQDEQFF.

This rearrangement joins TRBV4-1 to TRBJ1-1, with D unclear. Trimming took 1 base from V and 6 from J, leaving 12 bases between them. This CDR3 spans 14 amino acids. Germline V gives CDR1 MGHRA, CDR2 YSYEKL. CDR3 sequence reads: CASSQVAEMAEAFF. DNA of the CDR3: TGCGCCAGCAGCCAAGTGGCGGAAATGGCTGAAGCTTTCTTT.

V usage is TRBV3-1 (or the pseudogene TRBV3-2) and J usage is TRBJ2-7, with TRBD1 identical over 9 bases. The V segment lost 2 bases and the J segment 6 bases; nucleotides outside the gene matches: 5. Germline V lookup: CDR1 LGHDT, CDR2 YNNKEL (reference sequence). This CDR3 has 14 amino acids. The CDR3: CASSQWDRDGEQYF. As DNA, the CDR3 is TGTGCCAGCAGCCAATGGGACAGGGACGGCGAGCAGTACTTC.

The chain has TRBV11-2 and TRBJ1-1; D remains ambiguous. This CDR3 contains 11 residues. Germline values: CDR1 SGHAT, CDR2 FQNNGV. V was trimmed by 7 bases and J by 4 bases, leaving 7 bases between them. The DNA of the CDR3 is TGTGCCAGCACCACCGGCACTGAAGCTTTCTTT. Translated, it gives CASTTGTEAFF.

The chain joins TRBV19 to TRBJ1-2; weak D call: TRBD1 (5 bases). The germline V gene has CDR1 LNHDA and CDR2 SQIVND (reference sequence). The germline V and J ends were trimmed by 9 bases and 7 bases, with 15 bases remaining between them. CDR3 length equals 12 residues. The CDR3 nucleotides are TGTGCCAGCCAAGGGACTAAGGGTGGCTACACCTTC. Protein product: CASQGTKGGYTF.

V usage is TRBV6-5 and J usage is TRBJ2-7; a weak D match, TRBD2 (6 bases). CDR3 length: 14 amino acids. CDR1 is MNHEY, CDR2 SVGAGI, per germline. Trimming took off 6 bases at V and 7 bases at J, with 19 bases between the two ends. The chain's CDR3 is CASSPGSGVSEQYF. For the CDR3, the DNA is TGTGCCAGCAGCCCAGGGTCGGGAGTAAGTGAGCAGTACTTC.

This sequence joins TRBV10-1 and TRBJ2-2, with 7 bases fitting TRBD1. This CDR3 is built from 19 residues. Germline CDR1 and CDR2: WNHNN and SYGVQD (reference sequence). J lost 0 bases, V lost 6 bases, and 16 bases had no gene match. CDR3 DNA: TGCGCCAGCAGCAAGACAGGGAAGAAACGAAAACCGAACACCGGGGAGCTGTTTTTT. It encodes CASSKTGKKRKPNTGELFF.

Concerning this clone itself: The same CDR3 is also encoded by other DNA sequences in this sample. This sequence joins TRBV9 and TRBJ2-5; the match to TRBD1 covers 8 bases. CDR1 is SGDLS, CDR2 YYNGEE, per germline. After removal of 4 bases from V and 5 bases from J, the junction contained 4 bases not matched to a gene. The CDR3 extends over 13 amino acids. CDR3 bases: TGTGCCAGCAGCTCAACAGGGGGTGAGACCCAGTACTTC. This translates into CASSSTGGETQYF.

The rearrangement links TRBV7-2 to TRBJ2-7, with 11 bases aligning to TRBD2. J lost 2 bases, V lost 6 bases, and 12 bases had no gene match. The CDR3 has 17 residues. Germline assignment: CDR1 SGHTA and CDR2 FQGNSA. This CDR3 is CASRGSSGGPPAYEQYF. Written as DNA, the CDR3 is TGTGCCAGCAGAGGGTCTAGCGGGGGGCCCCCCGCCTACGAGCAGTACTTC.